This passage covers 26 T cell receptor beta chains from one sample sequenced in a study of blood T cell repertoires in COVID-19. The repertoire was sequenced with immunoSEQ multiplex PCR; TCRdb's copy has only in-frame clones and lacks some. This sample has 180,000 or so clones, with around 85% found just once. Input material: peripheral blood. The receptors shown here come from a man in his fifties who had recovered from COVID-19.

The chain couples TRBV9 to TRBJ2-3; D is ambiguous. There are 14 residues in the CDR3. Germline CDR1 SGDLS, CDR2 YYNGEE. V was shortened by 4 bases and J by 5 bases, with 14 bases between the two germline ends. The CDR3 protein is CASSPQTQQDTQYF. In DNA form, the CDR3 reads TGTGCCAGCAGCCCCCAGACACAGCAAGATACGCAGTATTTT.

The genes are TRBV6-1 and TRBJ2-7; 8 bases agree with TRBD2. V trimming: 1 base; J trimming: 0 bases; junction bases outside the gene matches: 5. Germline V gene data show CDR1 as MNHNS and CDR2 as SASEGT. This CDR3 spans 16 amino acids. The CDR3 DNA reads as TGTGCCAGCAGTGAAGGCGCGGGGGGAGGCTCCTACGAGCAGTACTTC. It encodes CASSEGAGGGSYEQYF.

The J gene is TRBJ2-2, the V gene TRBV27, with TRBD2 identical over 12 bases. The germline V gene encodes CDR1 MNHEY and CDR2 SMNVEV (reference sequence). The CDR3 runs 17 residues. The V segment lost 5 bases and the J segment 5 bases; nucleotides outside the gene matches: 9. The CDR3 DNA follows: TGTGCCAGCAGTGGTGCTAGCGGGAGGGCCGATACCGGGGAGCTGTTTTTT. This gives the protein CASSGASGRADTGELFF.

The V call is TRBV3-1 (or the pseudogene TRBV3-2), the J call TRBJ1-5, with TRBD1 as a possible D gene (6 bases). CDR1 is LGHDT, CDR2 YNNKEL, per germline (reference sequence). The CDR3 contains 16 residues. V was shortened by 2 bases and J by 7 bases, with 18 bases between the two germline ends. In nucleotides, the CDR3 is TGTGCCAGCAGCCAATCACCGGGGGGCTCGGAGCAGCCCCAGCATTTT. Protein: CASSQSPGGSEQPQHF.

The chain joins TRBV3-1 (or the pseudogene TRBV3-2) to TRBJ1-2; 8 nucleotides align to TRBD1. Germline V lookup: CDR1 LGHDT, CDR2 YNNKEL (reference sequence). J lost 4 bases, V lost 1 base, and 5 bases had no gene match. The CDR3 sequence is 15 residues long. CDR3 DNA: TGTGCCAGCAGCCAAGGGACAGGGTTTCTCTATGGCTACACCTTC. It codes for CASSQGTGFLYGYTF.

The chain uses TRBV10-3 and TRBJ1-6; D unresolved. There are 15 residues in the CDR3. Trimming removed 6 bases at V and 6 bases at J, with 15 bases between. CDR1 is ENHRY and CDR2 is SYGVKD in the germline V gene. CDR3 sequence: CAISENSGSNSPLHF. CDR3 DNA: TGTGCCATCAGCGAAAACTCGGGTTCTAATTCACCCCTCCACTTT.

The chain has TRBV27 and TRBJ2-1, with 9 bases matching TRBD2. The germline CDR1 and CDR2 sequences are MNHEY and SMNVEV (reference sequence). Trimming cost V 3 bases and J 4 bases; bases outside gene matches: 7. CDR3 length equals 16 residues. The DNA for the CDR3 is TGTGCCAGCAGTTTTTCTAGCGGGGCTGGTTACAATGAGCAGTTCTTC. Translation gives CASSFSSGAGYNEQFF.

This sequence joins TRBV7-9 and TRBJ2-3; weak D call: TRBD1 (6 bases). Trimming removed 5 bases from V and 2 bases from J, with 14 bases in between. CDR3 length: 15 amino acids. Germline V gene lookup returns CDR1 SEHNR and CDR2 FQNEAQ (reference sequence). The CDR3 loop reads CASSPSGHPTDTQYF. The CDR3 DNA is TGTGCCAGCAGCCCCTCGGGACACCCCACAGATACGCAGTATTTT.

The gene calls are TRBV27 and TRBJ2-7; unclear D gene. The ends were cut back, 6 bases at V and 0 bases at J, with 9 bases in the middle. The CDR3 consists of 13 residues. CDR1 and CDR2 from the germline V gene are MNHEY and SMNVEV (reference sequence). The CDR3 loop is CASSTRISYEQYF. The CDR3 region has the DNA TGTGCCAGCAGCACCAGAATCTCCTACGAGCAGTACTTC.

The rearrangement joins TRBV19 to TRBJ1-4; 11 nucleotides line up with TRBD1. CDR3 length: 17 amino acids. Per germline, CDR1 LNHDA and CDR2 SQIVND (reference sequence). With 5 bases clipped from V and 2 bases from J, the junction kept 7 bases outside the gene matches. The CDR3 sequence is CASSRGQGARTNEKLFF. DNA of the CDR3: TGTGCCAGTAGTCGCGGACAGGGGGCGCGTACTAATGAAAAACTGTTTTTT.

The chain recombines TRBV4-2 with TRBJ1-2; no clear D. The V end was cut by 2 bases, the J end by 4 bases, with 5 bases between. The CDR3 length is 12 residues. Germline assignment: CDR1 LGHNA and CDR2 YNFKEQ. The CDR3: CASSQTTYGYTF. CDR3 in DNA: TGTGCCAGCAGCCAAACTACCTATGGCTACACCTTC.

In DNA, the CDR3 is TGTGCCAGCAGTTCCCCGATAGCGGGAATCTCCTACAATGAGCAGTTCTTC. It is translated as CASSSPIAGISYNEQFF. This chain connects TRBV28 to TRBJ2-1; 8 positions agree with TRBD2. This CDR3 is 17 amino acids long. Germline CDR1 MDHEN, CDR2 SYDVKM. The V segment lost 4 bases and the J segment 0 bases; nucleotides outside the gene matches: 8.

Only one count was recorded for this clone. CDR3 sequence (DNA): TGTGCCAGTAAGACATCCGCTGTGAGGGGCAATCAGCCCCAGCATTTT. This translates into CASKTSAVRGNQPQHF. The rearrangement uses TRBV19 and TRBJ1-5; D gene ambiguous. This CDR3 is 16 amino acids long. Trimming took off 7 bases at V and 2 bases at J, with 18 bases between the two ends. Per germline, CDR1 LNHDA and CDR2 SQIVND (reference sequence).

The DNA for the CDR3 is TGTGCCAGCAGCCCACAGGGAGTAGCCTACGAGCAGTACTTC. It translates to CASSPQGVAYEQYF. The chain joins TRBV11-2 to TRBJ2-7, with D possibly being TRBD1 (6 bases). The ends were cut back, 5 bases at V and 2 bases at J, with 13 bases in the middle. Germline loops: CDR1 SGHAT, CDR2 FQNNGV. The CDR3 consists of 14 residues.

The genes are TRBV7-3 and TRBJ2-1; D remains ambiguous. The CDR3 has 16 amino acids. The V end lost 5 bases, the J end lost 3 bases, and 17 bases lay between the germline ends. The germline CDR1 and CDR2 sequences are SGHTA and FQGTGA. The CDR3 DNA follows: TGTGCCAGCAGCCCCCTTCACGTCCGGAGCTACAATGAGCAGTTCTTC. It translates to CASSPLHVRSYNEQFF.

The J gene is TRBJ2-7, the V gene TRBV6-6; 13 positions match TRBD2. There are 15 residues in the CDR3. V shed 6 bases and J 5 bases; nucleotides not matched to a gene: 7. Germline V gives CDR1 MNHNY, CDR2 SVGAGI (reference sequence). CDR3 residues: CASRTTSGRGHEQYF. In nucleotides, the CDR3 is TGTGCCAGCAGAACAACTAGCGGGAGGGGCCACGAGCAGTACTTC.

This clone was found once. The chain has TRBV18 and TRBJ2-3; possible D gene TRBD2, 6 bases. Trimming stripped 3 bases from V and 2 bases from J, with 9 bases between. The CDR3 runs 14 residues. Germline-derived CDR1 and CDR2 are KGHSH and LQKENI. In DNA form, the CDR3 reads TGTGCCAGCTCACCGGGACTGATCACAGATACGCAGTATTTT. Residues: CASSPGLITDTQYF.

This chain connects TRBV30 to TRBJ1-6; a weak D match, TRBD1 (5 bases). There are 15 residues in the CDR3. V lost 3 bases and J 7 bases, leaving 16 bases between the germline ends. Germline V gene lookup returns CDR1 GTSNPN and CDR2 SVGIG (reference sequence). The CDR3 DNA sequence: TGTGCCTGGAGCCGAGGACATTTCGAAAATTCACCCCTCCACTTT. Translating gives CAWSRGHFENSPLHF.

This chain links TRBV5-6 with TRBJ2-5; 8 bases are a match to TRBD1. This CDR3 region has 15 residues. V lost 2 bases, J lost 5 bases, and 8 bases stayed unmatched. Germline CDR1 is SGHDT and CDR2 is YYEEEE. The CDR3 nucleotides are TGTGCCAGCAGCTTTGGGCAGGGGGCTACTGAGACCCAGTACTTC. Protein sequence: CASSFGQGATETQYF.

This clone was seen a few times. In nucleotides, the CDR3 is TGCGCCAGCAGCTTAAGGCCAGGCGATCGGGGGAGGGGATTTGGCTACACCTTC. Translating gives CASSLRPGDRGRGFGYTF. V gene TRBV5-1 combines with J gene TRBJ1-2, with a weak D call TRBD1 (5 bases). Per germline, CDR1 SGHRS and CDR2 YFSETQ. V lost 2 bases, J lost 7 bases, and 27 bases lay in between. This CDR3 has 18 residues. Full variable domain (remainder filled in from reference TRBV5-1 and TRBJ1-2): KAGVTQTPRYLIKTRGQQVTLSCSPISGHRSVSWYQQTPGQGLQFLFEYFSETQRNKGNFPGRFSGRQFSNSRSEMNVSTLELGDSALYLCASSLRPGDRGRGFGYTFGSGTRLTVV.

The chain has TRBV19 and TRBJ2-2; D is possibly TRBD2 (5 bases). V shed 8 bases and J shed 5 bases, with 12 bases lying between them. Germline CDR1 is LNHDA and CDR2 is SQIVND (reference sequence). The CDR3 loop spans 13 amino acids. DNA for the CDR3: TGTGCCAGTTGTGAGGGTTTAACCGGGGAGCTGTTTTTT. Its translation is CASCEGLTGELFF.

The V and J genes are TRBV21-1 and TRBJ2-7; the D call in the table, TRBD2, was not verified against the DNA. TRBV21-1 is deemed a pseudogene. The CDR3 is 15 amino acids. DNA of the CDR3: TGTGCCAGCAGCAAGGCTAGCGGGAAGGACTACGAGCAGTACTTC. It is translated as CASSKASGKDYEQYF.

The genes are TRBV5-1 and TRBJ2-1; 11 nucleotides agree with TRBD2. The CDR3 runs 16 residues. Germline CDR1 SGHRS, CDR2 YFSETQ. Unmatched junction bases numbered 4, after V lost 2 bases and J lost 3 bases. CDR3 protein: CASSLISGRGYNEQFF. CDR3 bases: TGCGCCAGCAGCTTAATTAGCGGGAGGGGCTACAATGAGCAGTTCTTC.

V usage is TRBV4-2 and J usage is TRBJ2-1; 8 bases are shared with TRBD2. V gave up 1 base and J gave up 6 bases; unmatched junction bases: 8. Per the germline V gene, CDR1 is LGHNA and CDR2 is YNFKEQ. The CDR3 length is 16 residues. As DNA, the CDR3 is TGTGCCAGCAGCCAAGTTACGGGAGGGCCGGGCAATGAGCAGTTCTTC. Its protein product is CASSQVTGGPGNEQFF.

This chain's CDR3 is CASSRQGVSTEAFF. CDR3 sequence (DNA): TGTGCCAGCAGCCGACAGGGAGTTAGCACTGAAGCTTTCTTT. The chain couples TRBV3-1 (or the pseudogene TRBV3-2) to TRBJ1-1, with TRBD1 matching over 7 bases. With V trimmed by 4 bases and J by 4 bases, 6 bases remained unmatched. The CDR3 extends over 14 amino acids. Germline V CDR1 and CDR2: LGHDT, YNNKEL (reference sequence).

This rearrangement joins TRBV30 to TRBJ1-2; 7 bases map to TRBD1. The CDR3 length is 10 residues. CDR1 is GTSNPN and CDR2 is SVGIG in the germline V gene (reference sequence). This CDR3 is CVETGDGYTF. DNA for the CDR3: TGTGTCGAAACAGGGGATGGCTACACCTTC. Filled out from reference TRBV30 and TRBJ1-2, the complete variable domain reads SQTIHQWPATLVQPVGSPLSLECTVEGTSNPNLYWYRQAAGRGLQLLFYSVGIGQISSEVPQNLSASRPQDRQFILSSKKLLLSDSGFYLCVETGDGYTFGSGTRLTVV.